These 31 T cell receptor beta chains share one sample of origin, sequenced in a study of identical twins. One entry per CDR3 protein, called by TCRdb with MiXCR from the 5' RACE reads. The table shows 1.5 million to 2 million distinct CDR3 sequences, with roughly 35% occurring only once. The sample consisted of cord blood. The origin of the receptors is a newborn girl in good health.

This chain connects TRBV11-1 to TRBJ2-1, with D perhaps TRBD1 (5 bases). Looked up from germline, CDR1 is SGHAT and CDR2 is FQDESV (reference sequence). The CDR3 spans 15 residues. V was clipped by 1 base and J by 5 bases, with 12 bases between them. CDR3 sequence: CASSLEDTRDNEQFF. Written as DNA, the CDR3 is TGTGCCAGCAGCTTAGAGGACACGAGAGACAATGAGCAGTTCTTC.

This clonotype was picked up a small number of times. The gene calls are TRBV5-1 and TRBJ1-2; the D is unclear. CDR3 size: 13 residues. Germline V gene lookup returns CDR1 SGHRS and CDR2 YFSETQ. Trimming left V 0 bases short and J 8 bases short, with 11 bases between. CDR3 DNA sequence: TGCGCCAGCAGCTTGGCCGTTTGGGAGGGCTACACCTTC. It specifies CASSLAVWEGYTF.

V usage is TRBV28 and J usage is TRBJ2-4; D unclear. This CDR3 region has 16 residues. The V and J ends lost 5 bases and 0 bases respectively, with 14 bases between them. Germline V gene sequence: CDR1 MDHEN, CDR2 SYDVKM. The CDR3 region is CASSLPTSLAKNIQYF. The DNA for the CDR3 is TGTGCCAGCAGTCTTCCGACAAGTCTAGCCAAAAACATTCAGTACTTC.

This chain joins TRBV14 and TRBJ2-7, with 9 bases lining up with TRBD1. This CDR3 is 15 amino acids long. J was trimmed by 2 bases and V by 4 bases; bases with no gene match: 6. Germline V gene data show CDR1 as SGHDN and CDR2 as FVKESK. CDR3 in DNA: TGTGCCAGCAGCCTATATAACAGGGGGCCCTACGAGCAGTACTTC. Protein: CASSLYNRGPYEQYF.

V gene TRBV29-1 combines with J gene TRBJ2-5; 7 positions agree with TRBD2. This CDR3 is 14 amino acids long. Germline loops: CDR1 SQVTM, CDR2 ANQGSEA. J lost 11 bases, V lost 3 bases, and 15 bases had no gene match. DNA for the CDR3: TGCAGCGTTGACGGGGGGAGGGTCAATCATGAGCAGTACTTC. It is translated as CSVDGGRVNHEQYF.

J is TRBJ2-4 and V is TRBV20-1; D is possibly TRBD2 (5 bases). CDR1 is DFQATT, CDR2 SNEGSKA, per germline (reference sequence). CDR3 length: 15 residues. The V end lost 5 bases, the J end lost 0 bases, and 14 bases lay between the germline ends. CDR3 sequence: CSAPGRLLAKNIQYF. The CDR3 bases are TGCAGTGCTCCTGGGAGATTACTAGCCAAAAACATTCAGTACTTC.

This clonotype was counted once. The chain couples TRBV15 to TRBJ2-3, with a possible D match to TRBD1 (6 bases). The CDR3 spans 16 residues. With 0 bases removed from V and 3 bases from J, the gap between germline ends came to 13 bases. Germline values: CDR1 LNHNV, CDR2 YYDKDF (reference sequence). The CDR3 nucleotides are TGTGCCACCAGCAGAGATACAGGGTTGGTAACAGATACGCAGTATTTT. Protein sequence: CATSRDTGLVTDTQYF.

This chain links TRBV15 with TRBJ2-7; D perhaps matches TRBD2 (5 bases). CDR3 length: 15 amino acids. V was clipped by 3 bases and J by 0 bases, with 12 bases between them. Germline V gene lookup returns CDR1 LNHNV and CDR2 YYDKDF (reference sequence). The CDR3 nucleotides read TGTGCCACCAGCAGCAGAGGGTCTAGCTCCTACGAGCAGTACTTC. This gives the protein CATSSRGSSSYEQYF.

The rearrangement joins TRBV11-2 to TRBJ2-3; D is possibly TRBD2 (6 bases). Trimming stripped 5 bases from V and 5 bases from J, with 14 bases between. The CDR3 is 14 amino acids. Germline CDR1 reads SGHAT; CDR2 reads FQNNGV. The CDR3 is CASSPGREEDTQYF. CDR3 nucleotides: TGTGCCAGCAGCCCCGGCAGGGAGGAAGATACGCAGTATTTT.

J is TRBJ2-7 and V is TRBV15; tentative D call: TRBD2 (5 bases). Trimming took off 1 base at V and 2 bases at J, with 9 bases between the two ends. CDR3 length: 14 residues. Germline V gene lookup returns CDR1 LNHNV and CDR2 YYDKDF (reference sequence). CDR3 DNA sequence: TGTGCCACCAGCAGAGCTCGCGGGCCCTACGAGCAGTACTTC. Translating it yields CATSRARGPYEQYF.

This clonotype has a count of ten or more. The chain links TRBV28 to TRBJ2-7; D possibly corresponds to TRBD2 (5 bases). Trimming took off 10 bases at V and 2 bases at J, with 12 bases between the two ends. Germline assignment: CDR1 MDHEN and CDR2 SYDVKM. The CDR3 consists of 12 residues. The CDR3 spells CAILGLTYEQYF. In DNA form, the CDR3 reads TGTGCCATCCTTGGACTGACCTACGAGCAGTACTTC.

V usage is TRBV29-1 and J usage is TRBJ1-1; D unresolved. The germline V gene has CDR1 SQVTM and CDR2 ANQGSEA. The germline V and J ends were trimmed by 4 bases and 11 bases, with 14 bases remaining between them. This CDR3 is 11 amino acids long. The CDR3 protein is CSVGWRREAFF. The CDR3 DNA reads as TGCAGCGTTGGTTGGAGGCGGGAGGCTTTCTTT.

This chain uses TRBV29-1 with TRBJ2-1; 10 bases line up with TRBD1. The J call could be wrong; TRBJ2-7 is a better fit for the DNA end. This CDR3 spans 18 amino acids. Germline CDR1 and CDR2: SQVTM and ANQGSEA. In DNA, the CDR3 is TGCAGCACACTCCCCCGGGACAGGGGATCGGGGGGCTACAATGAGCAGTACTTC. Translating gives CSTLPRDRGSGGYNEQYF.

The genes are TRBV7-2 and TRBJ2-7; D perhaps matches TRBD2 (6 bases). This CDR3 is built from 13 residues. Germline V gene sequence: CDR1 SGHTA, CDR2 FQGNSA. Trimming cost V 8 bases and J 3 bases, with 14 bases left between them. The CDR3 region is CASLRTTDYEQYF. The CDR3 DNA reads TGTGCCAGCCTCCGGACTACTGACTACGAGCAGTACTTC.

The CDR3 loop reads CASSPRDLPTGELFF. The CDR3 DNA sequence: TGTGCCAGCAGCCCTCGGGACCTTCCCACCGGGGAGCTGTTTTTT. This sequence joins TRBV11-2 and TRBJ2-2; D possibly uses TRBD1 or TRBD2 (5 bases each). Germline V gives CDR1 SGHAT, CDR2 FQNNGV. The CDR3 is 15 residues long. V lost 5 bases to trimming and J lost 4 bases, with 14 bases between them.

The table lists this clonotype with a few counts. The CDR3 DNA reads as TGCGCCAGCAGCTTGTGGGGGGACTACCAAGAGACCCAGTACTTC. Its protein product is CASSLWGDYQETQYF. This sequence joins TRBV5-1 and TRBJ2-5, with D possibly TRBD2 on 6 matching bases. The V end was cut by 1 base, the J end by 0 bases, with 10 bases between. The CDR3 runs 15 residues. CDR1 and CDR2 (germline): SGHRS, YFSETQ.

In this sample, this clonotype turned up a few times. V and J are TRBV20-1 and TRBJ1-2; 8 nucleotides match TRBD1. The CDR3 is 14 amino acids. Germline assignment: CDR1 DFQATT and CDR2 SNEGSKA (reference sequence). J was trimmed by 3 bases and V by 3 bases; bases with no gene match: 6. CDR3 coding DNA: TGCAGTGCTAGGACCAGGGGGCCGGACTATGGCTACACCTTC. This encodes CSARTRGPDYGYTF.

In its sample, this clonotype was seen a few times. CDR3 residues: CASSPRTGVNQPQHF. As DNA, the CDR3 is TGTGCCAGCAGCCCCCGGACAGGTGTCAATCAGCCCCAGCATTTT. The V call is TRBV9, the J call TRBJ1-5; 7 bases align to TRBD1. This CDR3 has 15 residues. The junction had 7 bases not matched to a gene; V was cut back by 4 bases and J by 3 bases. Looked up from germline, CDR1 is SGDLS and CDR2 is YYNGEE.

About this clonotype: A junction end diverges from the germline sequence, so it may reflect a read error. This chain links TRBV20-1 with TRBJ1-4; TRBD1 is a possible D gene (6 bases). This CDR3 region has 14 residues. Germline values: CDR1 DFQATT, CDR2 SNEGSKA (reference sequence). The CDR3 loop reads CSARGTRGDEKLFF. The CDR3 DNA is TGCAGCGCTAGAGGGACAAGGGGGGATGAAAAACTGTTTTTT.

The chain uses TRBV5-1 and TRBJ1-1; D is unresolved. The CDR3 has 14 amino acids. Trimming removed 0 bases at V and 4 bases at J, with 10 bases between. Germline-derived CDR1 and CDR2 are SGHRS and YFSETQ. The CDR3 here is CASSLAWTGTEAFF. The DNA for the CDR3 is TGCGCCAGCAGCTTGGCGTGGACGGGCACTGAAGCTTTCTTT.

The chain links TRBV2 to TRBJ2-1; D call uncertain. Germline V gene sequence: CDR1 SNHLY, CDR2 FYNNEI. This CDR3 is 14 amino acids long. V was clipped by 1 base and J by 5 bases, with 9 bases between them. CDR3 nucleotide sequence: TGTGCCAGCAGTGAAGTGTTACTAAACAATGAGCAGTTCTTC. It is translated as CASSEVLLNNEQFF.

The chain's CDR3 is CSVQLAGGHTQYF. DNA of the CDR3: TGCAGTGTTCAACTAGCGGGAGGACATACGCAGTATTTT. This chain connects TRBV29-1 to TRBJ2-3, with TRBD2 identical over 12 bases. Germline-derived CDR1 and CDR2 are SQVTM and ANQGSEA. The CDR3 contains 13 residues.

The rearrangement joins TRBV9 to TRBJ1-2; maybe TRBD1 (5 bases). Germline V gene lookup returns CDR1 SGDLS and CDR2 YYNGEE. Trimming cost V 0 bases and J 6 bases, with 9 bases left between them. This CDR3 has 13 residues. CDR3 region: CASSVGGRHGYTF. DNA for the CDR3: TGTGCCAGCAGCGTAGGGGGCAGGCATGGCTACACCTTC. Drawing the rest from reference TRBV9 and TRBJ1-2, the complete variable domain is DSGVTQTPKHLITATGQRVTLRCSPRSGDLSVYWYQQSLDQGLQFLIQYYNGEERAKGNILERFSAQQFPDLHSELNLSSLELGDSALYFCASSVGGRHGYTFGSGTRLTVV.

In this sample, this clonotype turned up a few times. The gene calls are TRBV15 and TRBJ2-1; 11 bases fit TRBD2. This CDR3 is 16 amino acids long. V dropped 3 bases and J dropped 7; count of bases not matched to a gene: 8. Germline loops: CDR1 LNHNV, CDR2 YYDKDF (reference sequence). DNA for the CDR3: TGTGCCACCAGCAGTACTAGCGGGAGTAGTAGGAATGAGCAGTTCTTC. Translating it yields CATSSTSGSSRNEQFF. The variable domain in full, with the rest retrieved from reference TRBV15 and TRBJ2-1, is DAMVIQNPRYQVTQFGKPVTLSCSQTLNHNVMYWYQQKSSQAPKLLFHYYDKDFNNEADTPDNFQSRRPNTSFCFLDIRSPGLGDTAMYLCATSSTSGSSRNEQFFGPGTRLTVL.

This clonotype was picked up a small number of times. The CDR3 loop is CASSLNRDRGYGYTF. CDR3 nucleotide sequence: TGCGCCAGCAGCTTGAACCGGGACAGGGGCTATGGCTACACCTTC. The chain combines TRBV5-1 with TRBJ1-2, with 10 bases matching TRBD1. V trimming: 1 base; J trimming: 4 bases; junction bases outside the gene matches: 4. This CDR3 contains 15 residues. CDR1 and CDR2 (germline): SGHRS, YFSETQ. Full variable domain (rest looked up from reference TRBV5-1 and TRBJ1-2): KAGVTQTPRYLIKTRGQQVTLSCSPISGHRSVSWYQQTPGQGLQFLFEYFSETQRNKGNFPGRFSGRQFSNSRSEMNVSTLELGDSALYLCASSLNRDRGYGYTFGSGTRLTVV.

Only a few counts were recorded for this clonotype. The CDR3 DNA reads TGTGCCAGCTCACCAACACGGCTCCAAGAGACCCAGTACTTC. Translation gives CASSPTRLQETQYF. V usage is TRBV18 and J usage is TRBJ2-5; D remains unclear. Germline V gene data show CDR1 as KGHSH and CDR2 as LQKENI. The V gene lost 2 bases and the J gene lost 1 base, with 8 bases spanning the gap. The CDR3 sequence is 14 residues long.

The chain recombines TRBV11-2 with TRBJ2-3, with 8 nucleotides matching TRBD1. This CDR3 contains 15 residues. The germline V gene has CDR1 SGHAT and CDR2 FQNNGV. With V trimmed by 6 bases and J by 6 bases, 11 bases remained unmatched. CDR3 nucleotides: TGTGCCAGCAGATCGACAGGGGTTAGGCTGGATACGCAGTATTTT. This codes for CASRSTGVRLDTQYF.

The chain uses TRBV12-3 or TRBV12-4 and TRBJ2-2; the D call may be TRBD1 or TRBD2 (6 bases each). Trimming pared 8 bases from V and 3 bases from J, leaving 16 bases between. The CDR3 covers 15 residues. CDR3 DNA sequence: TGTGCCAGCGGGGGTGGGGGGCCCTACACCGGGGAGCTGTTTTTT. It specifies CASGGGGPYTGELFF.

V gene TRBV3-1 combines with J gene TRBJ2-6; D call uncertain. Trimming removed 3 bases from V and 0 bases from J, with 9 bases in between. Germline CDR1 is LGHDT and CDR2 is YNNKEL (reference sequence). This CDR3 is 16 amino acids long. CDR3 DNA: TGTGCCAGCAGCCACTGGGTAGACTCTGGGGCCAACGTCCTGACTTTC. Amino acid sequence: CASSHWVDSGANVLTF.

This clonotype was recorded a few times. The gene calls are TRBV28 and TRBJ2-6; the D gene could be TRBD1 or TRBD2 (5 bases each). The length of the CDR3 is 18 residues. The germline V and J ends were trimmed by 7 bases and 0 bases, with 19 bases remaining between them. CDR1 MDHEN and CDR2 SYDVKM come from the germline V gene. The chain's CDR3 is CASIGTPFNFSGANVLTF. The CDR3 DNA follows: TGTGCCAGCATTGGGACCCCTTTCAATTTCTCTGGGGCCAACGTCCTGACTTTC.

This sequence joins TRBV27 and TRBJ1-5; D remains unclear. V was cut by 7 bases and J by 2 bases, with 9 bases left in between. From germline, CDR1 is MNHEY and CDR2 SMNVEV (reference sequence). CDR3 size: 13 residues. The CDR3, as DNA: TGTGCCAGCAAAGGGCGGGGCAATCAGCCCCAGCATTTT. This codes for CASKGRGNQPQHF.